A selection of T cell receptor beta chains follows, all from one sample in a study of T cells in tumors after PD-1 blockade. The protocol was immunoSEQ multiplex PCR, while the TCRdb copy is restricted to in-frame clones and leaves out a portion. The sample consists of approximately 35,000 clones, more than 70% of them appearing once. The sequencing here drew on PBMCs, taken before anti-PD-1 treatment. The receptors here all came from a human donor with basal cell carcinoma. The CDR3 runs from the conserved cysteine through the conserved F or W. A D gene is named only where the DNA matches it firmly. Some rows have no size entry. The others give once, few or many, or a class for an expanded clone.

clone_size j_call d_call v_call cdr3_nt cdr3_aa
NA TRBJ2-3 NA TRBV7-8 TGTGCCAGCAGCTTAGTGTCTTCAGATACGCAGTATTTT CASSLVSSDTQYF
NA TRBJ1-2 TRBD1 TRBV19 TGTGCCAGTGGGACAGGGAACTATGGCTACACCTTC CASGTGNYGYTF
NA TRBJ1-4 NA TRBV9 TGTGCCAGCAGCGACCCCCCCGGGAAACTGTTTTTT CASSDPPGKLFF
NA TRBJ2-7 TRBD2 TRBV4-2 TGTGCCAGCAGCAAAACCGGGACTAGCGGCTCCTACGAGCAGTACTTC CASSKTGTSGSYEQYF
NA TRBJ2-3 NA TRBV12-5 TGTGCTAGTGGTTTGTCTCAGGGCACAGATACGCAGTATTTT CASGLSQGTDTQYF
NA TRBJ1-2 NA TRBV6-6 TGTGCCAGCAGACAGAATGCCTATGGCTACACCTTC CASRQNAYGYTF
NA TRBJ2-1 NA TRBV24-1 TGTGCCACCAGTGATAGTGACAGAGGCCTTTACAATGAGCAGTTCTTC CATSDSDRGLYNEQFF
NA TRBJ2-6 TRBD1 TRBV14 TGTGCCAGCAGCTGGACAGGGACTGGGGCCAACGTCCTGACTTTC CASSWTGTGANVLTF
few TRBJ2-7 TRBD1 TRBV6-2/TRBV6-3 TGTGCCAGCAGTTATTACAGGGGGAAGGACGAGCAGTACTTC CASSYYRGKDEQYF
few TRBJ2-7 TRBD1 TRBV11-3 TGTGCCAGCAGCTTAACAGGGACAGGGGGCAAAGAGCAGTACTTC CASSLTGTGGKEQYF
NA TRBJ2-3 TRBD2 TRBV7-9 TGTGCCACCGCGGGGGGTAGCGGGCCAGGCACAGATACGCAGTATTTT CATAGGSGPGTDTQYF
NA TRBJ1-5 TRBD1 TRBV18 TGTGCCAGCTCCAGGGGGGGGTCCAATCAGCCCCAGCATTTT CASSRGGSNQPQHF
once TRBJ2-5 TRBD2 TRBV28 TGTGCCATCCGCCTACCGGGAGGAGAGACCCAGTACTTC CAIRLPGGETQYF
NA TRBJ2-7 NA TRBV5-5 TGTGCCAGCAGCTTACAGGGTGCCAACGAGCAGTACTTC CASSLQGANEQYF
few TRBJ1-5 NA TRBV3-1/TRBV3-2 TGTGCCAGCAGCCAAGGGGACAAATACAATCAGCCCCAGCATTTT CASSQGDKYNQPQHF
NA TRBJ2-2 NA TRBV7-2 TGTGCCAGCAGGACTCGTTCGGGGCTTAACACCGGGGAGCTGTTTTTT CASRTRSGLNTGELFF
NA TRBJ1-4 NA TRBV9 TGTGCCAGCAGCCCCCTTCTATCCGGAAAACTGTTTTTT CASSPLLSGKLFF
NA TRBJ2-5 NA TRBV18 TGTGCCAGCTCACCAGCGCGCTTGTCGGGGAAAGAGACCCAGTACTTC CASSPARLSGKETQYF
NA TRBJ1-5 TRBD1 TRBV7-2 TGTGCCAGCAGCTTCGATACTGGACAGGGCAATCAGCCCCAGCATTTT CASSFDTGQGNQPQHF
many TRBJ1-1 TRBD1 TRBV5-8 TGTGCCAGCAGCTTGGGGACAGGGCGCACTGAAGCTTTCTTT CASSLGTGRTEAFF
NA TRBJ2-3 TRBD2 TRBV27 TGTGCCAGCAGTTCTCGGACTAGCGGGAGGGATACGCAGTATTTT CASSSRTSGRDTQYF
NA TRBJ2-5 NA TRBV28 TGTGCCAGCAGTCCTACTCCCCCACCGAGGGAGACCCAGTACTTC CASSPTPPPRETQYF
NA TRBJ2-7 TRBD1 TRBV4-1 TGCGCCAGCAGCCTAACCCTACAGGGGGCCTCTTACGAGCAGTACTTC CASSLTLQGASYEQYF
NA TRBJ1-3 TRBD1 TRBV7-2 TGTGCCAGCAGCTCGCTTGGGACAGGGCCTGGAAACACCATATATTTT CASSSLGTGPGNTIYF
many TRBJ1-4 TRBD1 TRBV5-6 TGTGCCAGCAGCTTGCAGGGGGTAACTAATGAAAAACTGTTTTTT CASSLQGVTNEKLFF
NA TRBJ1-2 NA TRBV29-1 TGCAGCGTTGAAAATGGACAATATGGCTACACCTTC CSVENGQYGYTF
NA TRBJ1-2 NA TRBV7-9 TGTGCCAGCAGCTCCGGGCTTACCCATGGCTACACCTTC CASSSGLTHGYTF
NA TRBJ2-3 TRBD2 TRBV7-9 TGTGCCAGCAGCTGGCTAGCGGGAGGACCCGGTACGCAGTATTTT CASSWLAGGPGTQYF
NA TRBJ2-1 TRBD2 TRBV19 TGTGCCAGTACACGGGGGGATACTAACTACAATGAGCAGTTCTTC CASTRGDTNYNEQFF
NA TRBJ1-2 NA TRBV6-5 TGTGCCAGCAGTTTCTCATACCGGGACACCGACTATGGCTACACCTTC CASSFSYRDTDYGYTF
once TRBJ2-3 TRBD2 TRBV6-6 TGTGCCAGCAGTTACCGTAGCGGGGGGATAGATACGCAGTATTTT CASSYRSGGIDTQYF
NA TRBJ1-2 NA TRBV19 TGTGCCAGTAGCCCCTCCCAAGGAAAGGAATATGGCTACACCTTC CASSPSQGKEYGYTF
once TRBJ2-1 NA TRBV19 TGTGCCAGTAACACGGGGGGCCTGAGCTCCTACAATGAGCAGTTCTTC CASNTGGLSSYNEQFF
NA TRBJ1-1 NA TRBV25-1 TGTGCCAGCACTACTCCTAGGGAGGGCGCGGGCACTGAAGCTTTCTTT CASTTPREGAGTEAFF
NA TRBJ2-1 NA TRBV19 TGTGCCAGTAGCTTGGGCAGGGGAAATGAGCAGTTCTTC CASSLGRGNEQFF
NA TRBJ2-3 TRBD2 TRBV24-1 TGTGCCACCAGTGATCCGACCCTAGCGGGAGGCGCAGATACGCAGTATTTT CATSDPTLAGGADTQYF
NA TRBJ1-2 NA TRBV6-1 TGTGCCAGCAGTGAAATGTATGGACAGTTAAACTATGGCTACACCTTC CASSEMYGQLNYGYTF
NA TRBJ1-1 NA TRBV6-2/TRBV6-3 TGTGCCAGCAGTTACGTGGACGGCAACACTGAAGCTTTCTTT CASSYVDGNTEAFF
NA TRBJ2-6 NA TRBV6-2/TRBV6-3 TGTGCCAGCAGCCAGACCCCGGCTGGGGCCAACGTCCTGACTTTC CASSQTPAGANVLTF
NA TRBJ2-7 NA TRBV6-6 TGTGCCAGCAGTCCCCTCGCCCGGCAGCCAGGGCTGTACTTC CASSPLARQPGLYF
once TRBJ2-3 NA TRBV18 TGTGCCAGCTCACTCCTCCGGGACATAGGCACAGATACGCAGTATTTT CASSLLRDIGTDTQYF
NA TRBJ1-3 NA TRBV19 TGTGCCAGTAGTCCGGTGGGCTCTGGAAACACCATATATTTT CASSPVGSGNTIYF
NA TRBJ2-7 NA TRBV30 TGTGCCTGGAAGCGCCGGGACACTAGCTCCTACGAGCAGTACTTC CAWKRRDTSSYEQYF
NA TRBJ1-5 TRBD1 TRBV28 TGTGCCAGCAGTTTGGGTCGGGACAGGCGCCTTGGACGGAGCAATCAGCCCCAGCATTTT CASSLGRDRRLGRSNQPQHF
NA TRBJ1-3 NA TRBV7-2 TGTGCCAGCAGCCCCCATTGGGGGCTGCCGAGCTCTGGAAACACCATATATTTT CASSPHWGLPSSGNTIYF
once TRBJ2-1 TRBD2 TRBV6-2/TRBV6-3 TGTGCCAGCAGCCAGCGGGGGTATGAGCAGTTCTTC CASSQRGYEQFF
NA TRBJ2-1 TRBD2 TRBV6-4 TGTGCCAGCAGTGACAGCGGGAGCAATGAGCAGTTCTTC CASSDSGSNEQFF
NA TRBJ2-7 TRBD2 TRBV19 TGTGCCAGTAGTACGTCCGGGACTAGGGGCGACGAGCAGTACTTC CASSTSGTRGDEQYF
few TRBJ1-5 TRBD1 TRBV6-1 TGTGCCAGCAGTGAAGGGACAGGGAGAGGGCAGCCCCAGCATTTT CASSEGTGRGQPQHF
NA TRBJ2-6 NA TRBV24-1 TGTGCCACCAGTGAGGGAAGGACCCTCGGGTCTGGGGCCAACGTCCTGACTTTC CATSEGRTLGSGANVLTF
NA TRBJ1-5 TRBD1 TRBV9 TGTGCCAGCAGCGCCGGGACAGGGGCTGGGCAGCCCCAGCATTTT CASSAGTGAGQPQHF